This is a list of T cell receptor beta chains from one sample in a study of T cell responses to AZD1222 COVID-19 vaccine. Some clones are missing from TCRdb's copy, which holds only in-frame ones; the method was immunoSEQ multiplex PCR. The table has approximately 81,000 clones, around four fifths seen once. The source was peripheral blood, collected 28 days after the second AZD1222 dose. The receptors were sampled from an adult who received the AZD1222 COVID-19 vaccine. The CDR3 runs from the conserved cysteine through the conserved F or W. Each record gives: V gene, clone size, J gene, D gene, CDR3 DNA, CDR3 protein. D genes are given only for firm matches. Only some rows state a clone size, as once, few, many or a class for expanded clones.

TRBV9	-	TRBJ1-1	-	TGTGCCAGCAGCGTCGATCCGGGGGCAGACACTGAAGCTTTCTTT	CASSVDPGADTEAFF
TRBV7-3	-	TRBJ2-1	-	TGTGCCAGCAGCTTCGAACTAGCTAATGAGCAGTTCTTC	CASSFELANEQFF
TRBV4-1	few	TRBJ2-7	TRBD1	TGCGCCAGCAGCCAAAAAGGGACAGGGACTGGTTACGAGCAGTACTTC	CASSQKGTGTGYEQYF
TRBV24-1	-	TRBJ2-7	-	TGTGCCACCAGTGATTTGGGTTACGAGCAGTACTTC	CATSDLGYEQYF
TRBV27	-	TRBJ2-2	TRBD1	TGTGCCAGCAGTCCCGGGACAGGGAAGGGAACCGGGGAGCTGTTTTTT	CASSPGTGKGTGELFF
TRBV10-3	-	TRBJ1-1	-	TGTGCCGTGCAACTCAGGACATTGAACACTGAAGCTTTCTTT	CAVQLRTLNTEAFF
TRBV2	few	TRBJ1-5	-	TGTGCCAGCAGCGAGTACCTAACAGGTTATAGCAATCAGCCCCAGCATTTT	CASSEYLTGYSNQPQHF
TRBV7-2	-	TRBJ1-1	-	TGTGCCAGCAGCCCGCCGCCGGGGGCGTCGAACACTGAAGCTTTCTTT	CASSPPPGASNTEAFF
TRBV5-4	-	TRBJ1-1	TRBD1	TGTGCCAGCAGCTTGGGGGGGACAGGGAGTTTAAGGAACACTGAAGCTTTCTTT	CASSLGGTGSLRNTEAFF
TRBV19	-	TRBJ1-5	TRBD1	TGTGCCAGTAGTATAAAGGGGGCGAGGAATCAGCCCCAGCATTTT	CASSIKGARNQPQHF